This T cell receptor beta chain is from a study of T cells in Graves' hyperthyroidism and ophthalmopathy. Each patient was aged 18 to 65 and had newly diagnosed hyperthyroidism of under 2 months' duration. The study based diagnoses on clinical symptoms, serum thyroxine and TRAb, thyroid ultrasound and orbital computed tomography. It was less than 13 ml of fresh peripheral blood that supplied the PBMCs. V lost 0 bases and J lost 1; bases outside the gene matches: 11. The CDR3 sequence is 17 residues long. CDR1 is DFQATT and CDR2 is SNEGSKA in the germline V gene (reference sequence). Amplified TCR beta CDR3 regions derived from RNA transcripts. First-round RT-PCR targeting the TCR CDR3 was performed with the HTBI primer set. TCRdb used MiXCR to reprocess the multiplex PCR reads, holding one entry per CDR3 protein. The repertoire holds 400,000 to 550,000 distinct CDR3 sequences, with approximately 14% as singletons.

Points on this clonotype: The antigen is unknown.

General study findings and limits: Ophthalmopathy was distinguished from stable hyperthyroidism by 13 V-J signatures.

The chain combines TRBV20-1 with TRBJ2-7; 8 nucleotides line up with TRBD2. The clonotype comes from a woman aged 18-29 years with Graves' hyperthyroidism. Specimen: blood. The CDR3 sequence: CSARDLRGLAGSYEQYF. The CDR3 DNA is TGCAGTGCTAGAGATCTCAGGGGTCTAGCGGGTTCCTACGAGCAGTACTTC.